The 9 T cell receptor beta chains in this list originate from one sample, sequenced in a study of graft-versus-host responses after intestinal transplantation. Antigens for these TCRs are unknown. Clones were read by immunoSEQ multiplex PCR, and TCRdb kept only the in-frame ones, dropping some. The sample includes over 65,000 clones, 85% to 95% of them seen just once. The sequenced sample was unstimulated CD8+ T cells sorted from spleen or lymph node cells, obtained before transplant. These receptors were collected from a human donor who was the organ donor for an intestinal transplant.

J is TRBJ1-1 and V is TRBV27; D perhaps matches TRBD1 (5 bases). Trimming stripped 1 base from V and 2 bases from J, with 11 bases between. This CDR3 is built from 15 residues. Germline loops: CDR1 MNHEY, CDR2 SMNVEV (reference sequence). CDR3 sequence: CASSLLGGGNTEAFF. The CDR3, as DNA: TGTGCCAGCAGTTTATTGGGGGGGGGTAACACTGAAGCTTTCTTT.

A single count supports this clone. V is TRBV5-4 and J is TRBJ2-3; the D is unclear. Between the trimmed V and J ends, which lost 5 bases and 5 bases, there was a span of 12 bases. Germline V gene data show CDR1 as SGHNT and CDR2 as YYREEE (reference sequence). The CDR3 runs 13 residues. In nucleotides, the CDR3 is TGTGCCAGCAGTCAAATACCGGGAGATACGCAGTATTTT. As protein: CASSQIPGDTQYF. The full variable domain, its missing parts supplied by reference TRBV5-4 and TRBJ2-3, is ETGVTQSPTHLIKTRGQQVTLRCSSQSGHNTVSWYQQALGQGPQFIFQYYREEENGRGNFPPRFSGLQFPNYSSELNVNALELDDSALYLCASSQIPGDTQYFGPGTRLTVL.

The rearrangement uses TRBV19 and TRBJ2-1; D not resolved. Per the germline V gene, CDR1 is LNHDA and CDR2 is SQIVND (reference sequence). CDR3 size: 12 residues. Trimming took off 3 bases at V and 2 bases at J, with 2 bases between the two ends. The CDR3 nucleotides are TGTGCCAGTAGTATGACCTACAATGAGCAGTTCTTC. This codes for CASSMTYNEQFF. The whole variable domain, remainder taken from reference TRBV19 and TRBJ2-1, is DGGITQSPKYLFRKEGQNVTLSCEQNLNHDAMYWYRQDPGQGLRLIYYSQIVNDFQKGDIAEGYSVSREKKESFPLTVTSAQKNPTAFYLCASSMTYNEQFFGPGTRLTVL.

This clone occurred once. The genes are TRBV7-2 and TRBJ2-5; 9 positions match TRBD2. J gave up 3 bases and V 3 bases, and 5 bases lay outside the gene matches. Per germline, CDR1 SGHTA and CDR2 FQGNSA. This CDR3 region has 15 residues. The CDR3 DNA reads TGTGCCAGCAGCTTCTACGAGCGGGGGGAAGAGACCCAGTACTTC. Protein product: CASSFYERGEETQYF. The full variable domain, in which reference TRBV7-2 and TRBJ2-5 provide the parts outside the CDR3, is GAGVSQSPSNKVTEKGKDVELRCDPISGHTALYWYRQSLGQGLEFLIYFQGNSAPDKSGLPSDRFSAERTGGSVSTLTIQRTQQEDSAVYLCASSFYERGEETQYFGPGTRLLVL.

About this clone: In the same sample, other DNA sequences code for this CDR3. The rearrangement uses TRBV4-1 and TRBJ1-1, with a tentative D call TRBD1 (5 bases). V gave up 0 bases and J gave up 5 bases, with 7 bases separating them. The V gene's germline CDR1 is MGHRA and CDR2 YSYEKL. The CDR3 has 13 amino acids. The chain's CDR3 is CASSQDRGTEAFF. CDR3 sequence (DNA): TGCGCCAGCAGCCAAGATCGGGGGACTGAAGCTTTCTTT.

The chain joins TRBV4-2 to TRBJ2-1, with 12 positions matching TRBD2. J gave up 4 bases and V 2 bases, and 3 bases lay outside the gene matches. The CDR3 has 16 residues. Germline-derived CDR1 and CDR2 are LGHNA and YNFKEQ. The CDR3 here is CASSQLGLAGYNEQFF. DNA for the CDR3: TGTGCCAGCAGCCAATTAGGACTAGCGGGATACAATGAGCAGTTCTTC.

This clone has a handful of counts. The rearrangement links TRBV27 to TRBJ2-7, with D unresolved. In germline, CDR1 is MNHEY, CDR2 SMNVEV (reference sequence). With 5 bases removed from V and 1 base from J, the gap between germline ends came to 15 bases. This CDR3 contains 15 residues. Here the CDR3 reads CASSPRAVGSYEQYF. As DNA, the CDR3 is TGTGCCAGCAGTCCACGGGCGGTAGGATCCTACGAGCAGTACTTC.

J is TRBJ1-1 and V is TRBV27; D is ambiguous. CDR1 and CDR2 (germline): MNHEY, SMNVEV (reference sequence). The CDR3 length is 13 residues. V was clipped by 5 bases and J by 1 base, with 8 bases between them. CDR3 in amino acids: CASSPGPNTEAFF. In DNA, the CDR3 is TGTGCCAGCAGTCCCGGACCGAACACTGAAGCTTTCTTT.

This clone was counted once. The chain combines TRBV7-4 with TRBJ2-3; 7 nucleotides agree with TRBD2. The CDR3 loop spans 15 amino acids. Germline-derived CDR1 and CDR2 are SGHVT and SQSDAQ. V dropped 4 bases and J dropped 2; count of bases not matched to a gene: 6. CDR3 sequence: CASSSTGTNTDTQYF. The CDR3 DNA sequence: TGTGCCAGCAGCTCTACCGGGACTAACACAGATACGCAGTATTTT.